The rows below give T cell receptor beta chains drawn from one sample of a study of blood T cell repertoires in COVID-19. Sequencing was performed with immunoSEQ multiplex PCR; in TCRdb, only in-frame clones are kept and a portion is missing. The sample contains about 59,000 clones, 91% of which appear only once. The material sequenced was peripheral blood. The receptors stem from a human donor in a cohort sampled during active COVID-19. Each CDR3 is given with its conserved first and last residue. The D gene is left open where the match is weak. The size field is filled for only some rows; it gives once, few, many or a size class.

clone_size d_call j_call v_call cdr3_aa cdr3_nt
- - TRBJ1-2 TRBV7-2 CASSFERAGANYGYTF TGTGCCAGCAGCTTTGAGAGGGCAGGGGCAAACTATGGCTACACCTTC
- - TRBJ2-1 TRBV24-1 CAARGADNEQFF TGTGCCGCCAGGGGGGCTGACAATGAGCAGTTCTTC
- TRBD1 TRBJ1-2 TRBV3-1/TRBV3-2 CASSQLGGQGYDYGYTF TGTGCCAGCAGCCAACTTGGGGGACAGGGTTACGACTATGGCTACACCTTC
- TRBD1 TRBJ1-2 TRBV3-1/TRBV3-2 CASSQGQYGYTF TGTGCCAGCAGCCAGGGACAGTATGGCTACACCTTC
- - TRBJ1-1 TRBV9 CASSVVGGVEAFF TGTGCCAGCAGCGTAGTAGGGGGGGTCGAAGCTTTCTTT
- TRBD1 TRBJ2-5 TRBV18 CASSPLGTGKEETQYF TGTGCCAGCTCACCACTAGGGACAGGGAAGGAAGAGACCCAGTACTTC
- TRBD1 TRBJ2-7 TRBV29-1 CSVETGQGRGEQYF TGCAGCGTTGAAACGGGACAGGGACGAGGCGAGCAGTACTTC
- - TRBJ2-2 TRBV6-6 CASTRVGTGELFF TGTGCCAGCACCAGGGTGGGCACCGGGGAGCTGTTTTTT
- - TRBJ1-4 TRBV19 CASSTGEIATNEKLFF TGTGCCAGTAGTACGGGGGAGATAGCAACTAATGAAAAACTGTTTTTT
- TRBD1 TRBJ1-5 TRBV4-1 CASSRGQGFNQPQHF TGCGCCAGCAGCCGGGGACAGGGCTTCAATCAGCCCCAGCATTTT
- - TRBJ2-1 TRBV29-1 CSVPRVEPPEQFF TGCAGCGTTCCCCGGGTAGAACCCCCCGAGCAGTTCTTC
once TRBD1 TRBJ2-3 TRBV7-9 CASRIGTGGTDTQYF TGTGCCAGCAGAATTGGGACAGGGGGCACAGATACGCAGTATTTT
- TRBD1 TRBJ1-1 TRBV6-5 CASRTGQGSTEAFF TGTGCCAGCAGGACGGGACAGGGAAGCACTGAAGCTTTCTTT
- TRBD2 TRBJ2-3 TRBV18 CASSPPGLAGPDTQYF TGTGCCAGCTCACCACCGGGACTAGCGGGGCCAGATACGCAGTATTTT
- TRBD1 TRBJ1-2 TRBV11-2 CASSLARRTGIDGYTF TGTGCCAGCAGCTTAGCCCGTAGGACAGGGATTGATGGCTACACCTTC
- TRBD1 TRBJ1-2 TRBV4-3 CASSLTSGTGGYGYTF TGCGCCAGCAGCCTTACCTCCGGGACAGGGGGATATGGCTACACCTTC
- - TRBJ2-1 TRBV3-1/TRBV3-2 CASSRSSVSYNEQFF TGTGCCAGCAGCCGTTCTAGCGTCTCCTACAATGAGCAGTTCTTC
once TRBD2 TRBJ2-1 TRBV5-1 CASSLGLADYLRNEQFF TGCGCCAGCAGCTTAGGACTAGCCGATTATCTTCGAAATGAGCAGTTCTTC
once TRBD2 TRBJ2-2 TRBV15 CATSRDLREASHWELFF TGTGCCACCAGCAGAGATCTACGGGAGGCCTCTCATTGGGAGCTGTTTTTT
once TRBD2 TRBJ2-1 TRBV7-7 CASSPLYSGGAYNEQFF TGTGCTAGCAGCCCACTTTACAGCGGGGGGGCTTACAATGAGCAGTTCTTC
- - TRBJ2-5 TRBV4-3 CASSQDFGGETQYF TGCGCCAGCAGCCAAGATTTCGGAGGGGAGACCCAGTACTTC
- TRBD1 TRBJ1-5 TRBV19 CASSRGDRGNNQPQHF TGTGCCAGTAGTAGGGGGGACAGGGGGAACAATCAGCCCCAGCATTTT
- TRBD1 TRBJ2-3 TRBV6-2/TRBV6-3 CASSYPLTGGASDTQYF TGTGCCAGCAGTTACCCACTGACAGGGGGCGCATCGGATACGCAGTATTTT
- TRBD1 TRBJ2-3 TRBV10-3 CAISDPGQGADTQYF TGTGCCATCAGTGACCCGGGACAGGGGGCTGATACGCAGTATTTT
- - TRBJ2-7 TRBV11-2 CASSLEEAADNSYEQYF TGTGCCAGCAGCTTAGAGGAGGCGGCTGATAACTCCTACGAGCAGTACTTC
- TRBD1 TRBJ2-6 TRBV9 CASSVPKGQMSSGANVLTF TGTGCCAGCAGCGTTCCAAAGGGACAGATGAGCTCTGGGGCCAACGTCCTGACTTTC
- TRBD2 TRBJ2-1 TRBV19 CASSIVLAGASSYNEQFF TGTGCCAGTAGTATCGTGCTAGCGGGGGCGAGCTCCTACAATGAGCAGTTCTTC
- TRBD2 TRBJ2-1 TRBV29-1 CSASGMGLASGEQFF TGCAGCGCTAGCGGAATGGGACTAGCGAGCGGTGAGCAGTTCTTC
once - TRBJ2-1 TRBV7-3 CASSLSGGGYNEQFF TGTGCCAGCAGCCTATCAGGGGGAGGATACAATGAGCAGTTCTTC
few TRBD2 TRBJ2-5 TRBV4-2 CASSQVSSGTGETQYF TGTGCCAGCAGCCAAGTATCCAGCGGGACGGGAGAGACCCAGTACTTC
- - TRBJ2-2 TRBV6-4 CASQQRANTGELFF TGTGCCAGCCAGCAGAGGGCGAACACCGGGGAGCTGTTTTTT
- - TRBJ2-2 TRBV1 CTSSQAARRVLDWGVF TGCACCAGCAGCCAAGCTGCACGCCGGGTTTTGGACTGGGGAGTTTTT
- TRBD1 TRBJ1-3 TRBV27 CASSASTGDSGNTIYF TGTGCCAGCAGTGCCTCTACAGGGGACTCTGGAAACACCATATATTTT
- - TRBJ1-6 TRBV7-3 CASSYGANSPLHF TGTGCCAGCAGCTATGGAGCAAATTCACCCCTCCACTTT
medium-sized - TRBJ1-1 TRBV7-9 CASSSGTEAFF TGTGCCAGCAGTTCGGGCACTGAAGCTTTCTTT
- - TRBJ2-7 TRBV20-1 CSARGSYEQYF TGCAGTGCTAGGGGCAGCTACGAGCAGTACTTC
- - TRBJ2-3 TRBV2 CASSFGRIGDTQYF TGTGCCAGCAGTTTTGGGAGGATTGGCGATACGCAGTATTTT
- - TRBJ2-2 TRBV18 CATHKNTGELFF TGTGCCACCCACAAGAACACCGGGGAGCTGTTTTTT
once - TRBJ1-5 TRBV12-5 CASGLEQPNQPQHF TGTGCTAGTGGCCTGGAACAGCCGAATCAGCCCCAGCATTTT
- - TRBJ2-7 TRBV19 CASSLASQAYEQYF TGTGCCAGTAGTTTGGCTAGCCAAGCCTACGAGCAGTACTTC
- TRBD2 TRBJ2-7 TRBV6-5 CASSPTLAGLYEQYF TGTGCCAGCAGCCCCACCCTAGCGGGGCTCTACGAGCAGTACTTC
- - TRBJ1-5 TRBV10-1 CASSDAGQPQHF TGCGCCAGCAGTGACGCGGGCCAGCCCCAGCATTTT
- - TRBJ1-3 TRBV6-5 CASSYGRSGNTIYF TGTGCCAGCAGTTACGGCCGCTCTGGAAACACCATATATTTT
- - TRBJ2-6 TRBV6-5 CASRTGSSGANVLTF TGTGCCAGCAGGACTGGGAGCTCTGGGGCCAACGTCCTGACTTTC
- - TRBJ2-7 TRBV7-8 CASSLGGDEQYF TGTGCCAGCAGCTTAGGGGGGGACGAGCAGTACTTC
- TRBD1 TRBJ1-4 TRBV3-1/TRBV3-2 CASSQERDRNSNEKLFF TGTGCCAGCAGCCAAGAAAGGGACAGGAATTCCAATGAAAAACTGTTTTTT
many - TRBJ1-1 TRBV25-1 CASSGGWTEAFF TGTGCCAGCAGTGGGGGCTGGACTGAAGCTTTCTTT
- - TRBJ1-2 TRBV28 CASSLFSGGRNGYTF TGTGCCAGCAGTTTGTTTTCGGGGGGCAGGAATGGCTACACCTTC
once TRBD1 TRBJ2-5 TRBV5-1 CASSSRPRGQETQYF TGCGCCAGCAGCTCGCGCCCCAGGGGGCAAGAGACCCAGTACTTC
once - TRBJ2-1 TRBV27 CASSYAGFDEQFF TGTGCCAGCAGTTATGCAGGGTTCGATGAGCAGTTCTTC
- - TRBJ2-6 TRBV5-1 CASSLADSSGANVLTF TGCGCCAGCAGCTTGGCCGACAGCTCTGGGGCCAACGTCCTGACTTTC
- TRBD2 TRBJ2-3 TRBV15 CATSRDDFGRAPTDTQYF TGTGCCACCAGCAGAGATGACTTTGGGAGGGCCCCCACAGATACGCAGTATTTT
- TRBD2 TRBJ2-1 TRBV11-2 CASSSAGYGLAGYNEQFF TGTGCCAGCAGCTCCGCGGGATACGGGCTAGCGGGCTACAATGAGCAGTTCTTC
- TRBD1 TRBJ1-4 TRBV2 CASSGTAGEKLFF TGTGCCAGCAGCGGGACAGCGGGTGAAAAACTGTTTTTT
- TRBD2 TRBJ2-7 TRBV7-9 CASSLTAGVGEQYF TGTGCCAGCAGCTTAACAGCGGGAGTGGGGGAGCAGTACTTC